The 21 T cell receptor beta chains reported below all come from one sample, sequenced in a study of control samples from healthy donors and cancer patients. Profiling relied on immunoSEQ multiplex PCR, and the TCRdb table lists in-frame clones only, not all of them. The data show some 160,000 clones, roughly 89% seen once. Sequenced input: blood. The receptors were gathered from a young man in good health.

V gene TRBV5-5 combines with J gene TRBJ2-7; unclear D gene. V shed 0 bases and J shed 2 bases, with 12 bases lying between them. Germline V gene sequence: CDR1 SGHKS, CDR2 YYEKEE (reference sequence). The CDR3 is made up of 15 amino acids. The CDR3, as DNA: TGTGCCAGCAGCTTGGGTCAGACAAGTACCTACGAGCAGTACTTC. Translated: CASSLGQTSTYEQYF. Drawing the rest from reference TRBV5-5 and TRBJ2-7, the complete variable domain is DAGVTQSPTHLIKTRGQQVTLRCSPISGHKSVSWYQQVLGQGPQFIFQYYEKEERGRGNFPDRFSARQFPNYSSELNVNALLLGDSALYLCASSLGQTSTYEQYFGPGTRLTVT.

V and J are TRBV30 and TRBJ1-5; no definite D call. This CDR3 is built from 12 residues. CDR1 is GTSNPN and CDR2 is SVGIG in the germline V gene (reference sequence). V lost 2 bases and J 6 bases, leaving 8 bases between the germline ends. The CDR3 sequence: CAWSLGSQPQHF. The CDR3 bases are TGTGCCTGGAGTCTGGGTTCTCAGCCCCAGCATTTT.

The V gene is TRBV4-2, the J gene TRBJ2-5, with D hard to call. Germline V gene data show CDR1 as LGHNA and CDR2 as YNFKEQ. V lost 1 base, J lost 1 base, and 10 bases lay in between. The CDR3 is made up of 15 amino acids. The CDR3 nucleotides are TGTGCCAGCAGCCAAGTTGGGGAATCCCAAGAGACCCAGTACTTC. Translation: CASSQVGESQETQYF.

This clone showed up just once. This chain connects TRBV6-5 to TRBJ2-3, with a tentative D call TRBD1 (6 bases). Germline V gene data show CDR1 as MNHEY and CDR2 as SVGAGI. This CDR3 contains 16 residues. Trimming took 2 bases from V and 3 from J, leaving 15 bases between them. CDR3 nucleotide sequence: TGTGCCAGCAGTTACGGGGGCCCGACGGGGACAGATACGCAGTATTTT. It codes for CASSYGGPTGTDTQYF.

The V call is TRBV29-1, the J call TRBJ1-4; 7 bases fit TRBD1. The length of the CDR3 is 12 residues. The germline V gene has CDR1 SQVTM and CDR2 ANQGSEA. Trimming removed 5 bases from V and 9 bases from J; junction bases left unmatched: 6. CDR3 region: CSVLQGDKKLFF. CDR3 in DNA: TGCAGCGTTCTCCAGGGGGATAAAAAACTGTTTTTT.

V usage is TRBV7-3 and J usage is TRBJ2-3; tentatively, D is TRBD1 (6 bases). Trimming removed 5 bases at V and 8 bases at J, with 14 bases between. CDR1 and CDR2 (germline): SGHTA, FQGTGA. The CDR3 covers 13 residues. The CDR3 DNA follows: TGTGCCAGCAGCCTAAATGCCAGGGGTACGCAGTATTTT. Translation: CASSLNARGTQYF.

V and J are TRBV9 and TRBJ2-2, with D unclear. This CDR3 spans 12 amino acids. CDR1 SGDLS and CDR2 YYNGEE come from the germline V gene. Trimming pared 3 bases from V and 7 bases from J, leaving 7 bases between. CDR3 loop: CASSAVGGELFF. Here the CDR3 DNA reads TGTGCCAGCAGCGCCGTCGGCGGGGAGCTGTTTTTT. Supplemented by reference TRBV9 and TRBJ2-2, the full variable domain reads DSGVTQTPKHLITATGQRVTLRCSPRSGDLSVYWYQQSLDQGLQFLIQYYNGEERAKGNILERFSAQQFPDLHSELNLSSLELGDSALYFCASSAVGGELFFGEGSRLTVL.

This clone appeared a single time. The V gene is TRBV18, the J gene TRBJ2-7; TRBD1 aligns across 11 bases. The J segment lost 3 bases and the V segment lost 3 bases, leaving 4 bases of the junction unmatched. The CDR3 has 15 residues. Germline CDR1 is KGHSH and CDR2 is LQKENI. CDR3 DNA: TGTGCCAGCTCACCTCCGGGACAGGGGGACTACGAGCAGTACTTC. Translation gives CASSPPGQGDYEQYF.

The gene calls are TRBV6-6 and TRBJ2-2; 9 bases fit TRBD1. After removal of 5 bases from V and 2 bases from J, the junction contained 9 bases not matched to a gene. The germline V gene has CDR1 MNHNY and CDR2 SVGAGI (reference sequence). This CDR3 region has 17 residues. The CDR3 loop reads CASSPTGTGSNTGELFF. The CDR3 region has the DNA TGTGCCAGCAGTCCAACCGGGACAGGGTCAAACACCGGGGAGCTGTTTTTT.

This chain uses TRBV27 with TRBJ1-5, with D tentatively TRBD1 (6 bases). V dropped 1 base and J dropped 7 bases, with 11 bases sitting between them. Germline V gene lookup returns CDR1 MNHEY and CDR2 SMNVEV (reference sequence). This CDR3 comprises 14 residues. The CDR3 loop is CASSLLGAGQPQHF. CDR3 nucleotide sequence: TGTGCCAGCAGTTTATTGGGGGCAGGGCAGCCCCAGCATTTT.

The chain carries TRBV23-1 and TRBJ2-1; D gene ambiguous. TRBV23-1 is an ORF, and what it does is uncertain. Trimming left V 7 bases short and J 6 bases short, with 13 bases between. The CDR3 runs to 13 residues. The CDR3 DNA reads TGCGCCAGCAACGCCACCGGGCGCAATGAGCAGTTCTTC. Translating gives CASNATGRNEQFF.

The V call is TRBV18, the J call TRBJ1-1, with 9 bases lining up with TRBD1. Germline V CDR1 and CDR2: KGHSH, LQKENI. The trim removed 3 bases at V and 1 base at J, leaving 3 bases unmatched. The CDR3 sequence is 15 residues long. The CDR3 DNA is TGTGCCAGCTCACCCCGGACAGGGGCGAACACTGAAGCTTTCTTT. Amino acids: CASSPRTGANTEAFF.

The chain uses TRBV13 and TRBJ2-7; tentative D call: TRBD1 (5 bases). Germline-derived CDR1 and CDR2 are PRHDT and FYEKMQ (reference sequence). The ends were cut back, 4 bases at V and 6 bases at J, with 10 bases in the middle. The CDR3 contains 12 residues. The CDR3 nucleotides read TGTGCCAGCAGCTATCATAGGGGCGAGCAGTACTTC. Protein sequence: CASSYHRGEQYF.

The genes are TRBV5-1 and TRBJ1-4; 10 bases agree with TRBD1. Trimming removed 0 bases from V and 7 bases from J; junction bases left unmatched: 0. Germline V lookup: CDR1 SGHRS, CDR2 YFSETQ. The CDR3 extends over 14 amino acids. The CDR3 DNA reads TGCGCCAGCAGCTTGGGGACAGGGGGTGAAAAACTGTTTTTT. Residues: CASSLGTGGEKLFF.

The sample holds a few counts of this clone. The CDR3 bases are TGTGCCAGCAGCTTTTCAGGGGTGACAGGTGAAGCTTTCTTT. Translated: CASSFSGVTGEAFF. J is TRBJ1-1 and V is TRBV7-3, with a tentative D call TRBD1 (6 bases). From germline, CDR1 is SGHTA and CDR2 FQGTGA. The CDR3 runs to 14 residues. With 3 bases removed from V and 7 bases from J, the gap between germline ends came to 15 bases. The full variable domain, with the rest looked up from reference TRBV7-3 and TRBJ1-1, is GAGVSQTPSNKVTEKGKYVELRCDPISGHTALYWYRQSLGQGPEFLIYFQGTGAADDSGLPNDRFFAVRPEGSVSTLKIQRTERGDSAVYLCASSFSGVTGEAFFGQGTRLTVV.

The rearrangement joins TRBV9 to TRBJ2-3, with a tentative D call TRBD2 (5 bases). The CDR3 has 16 amino acids. The V end was cut by 4 bases, the J end by 0 bases, with 15 bases between. CDR1 and CDR2 (germline): SGDLS, YYNGEE. The CDR3 DNA is TGTGCCAGCAGCCCTTACGGGAAAGCCAGCACAGATACGCAGTATTTT. Its protein is CASSPYGKASTDTQYF.

This clone was seen just once. This chain uses TRBV5-4 with TRBJ2-1, with 7 bases matching TRBD1. Germline CDR1 and CDR2: SGHNT and YYREEE (reference sequence). V was clipped by 3 bases and J by 8 bases; unmatched bases: 17. CDR3 length: 17 amino acids. CDR3 in amino acids: CASSSYKLGGLSYEQFF. The CDR3 region has the DNA TGTGCCAGCAGCTCTTACAAGCTAGGGGGCCTCTCTTATGAGCAGTTCTTC.

CDR3 bases: TGTGCCAGCAGCTTAATGGTAGGGGGGGATAAGTTCTTC. It is translated as CASSLMVGGDKFF. J is TRBJ2-1 and V is TRBV7-2, with TRBD2 as a possible D gene (7 bases). From germline, CDR1 is SGHTA and CDR2 FQGNSA. Trimming removed 2 bases at V and 14 bases at J, with 16 bases between. This CDR3 is 13 amino acids long.

The chain links TRBV30 to TRBJ2-3, with unresolved D. V lost 2 bases and J lost 0, with 18 bases in between. Per the germline V gene, CDR1 is GTSNPN and CDR2 is SVGIG (reference sequence). The CDR3 is made up of 17 amino acids. CDR3 residues: CAWSIGHRLPSTDTQYF. CDR3 sequence (DNA): TGTGCCTGGAGTATCGGTCACAGATTACCTAGCACAGATACGCAGTATTTT.

V is TRBV10-3 and J is TRBJ2-7; D remains ambiguous. Germline V gene lookup returns CDR1 ENHRY and CDR2 SYGVKD. This CDR3 is built from 12 residues. Trimming left V 8 bases short and J 2 bases short, with 10 bases between. CDR3 in DNA: TGTGCCATCGCTACTGTAACCTACGAGCAGTACTTC. This encodes CAIATVTYEQYF.

This clone occurred a few times. This chain links TRBV7-8 with TRBJ2-1; D is possibly TRBD1 (6 bases). The V and J ends lost 1 base and 5 bases respectively, with 15 bases between them. The CDR3 covers 16 residues. Germline lookup yields CDR1 SGHVS and CDR2 FQNEAQ. In nucleotides, the CDR3 is TGTGCCAGCAGCTTAGGGGGGCCCCCCCCGAACAATGAGCAGTTCTTC. Translating it yields CASSLGGPPPNNEQFF.